This T cell receptor beta chain derives from a study of T cell responses to AZD1222 COVID-19 vaccine. Study overall: Investigators merged groups given second doses at roughly 4 or roughly 12 weeks. Study-level points and caveats: Per reports, nearly half of all spike-specific TCRs target regions that are unmutated in variants. Dominant at 160-218 and 743-854, vaccine-associated CD4 TCRs also spanned spike.

This clone occurred a few times. Antigen specificity is unknown. Assay used: immunoSEQ multiplex PCR; TCRdb lists only in-frame clones, some missing. The data contain approximately 150,000 clones, more than 90% of them singletons. The CDR3 runs to 14 residues. Trimming pared 0 bases from V and 0 bases from J, leaving 7 bases between. Germline V lookup: CDR1 SGHNT, CDR2 YYREEE (reference sequence). V usage is TRBV5-4 and J usage is TRBJ2-7; possible D gene TRBD2, 5 bases. Sequencing used peripheral blood, obtained on day 0 of AZD1222 vaccination. This sequence originates from an adult in good health. CDR3 sequence: CASSLEDYSYEQYF. DNA of the CDR3: TGTGCCAGCAGCTTGGAAGACTACTCCTACGAGCAGTACTTC.